The 9 T cell receptor beta chains below all came from one sample that was sequenced in a study of spatial heterogeneity in lung cancer. General study points: It was found that expanded intratumoral alpha and beta TCR counts tracked tumor mutation counts.

Noted time point: sample taken at primary tumor resection. Via MiXCR, TCRdb re-called the 5' RACE reads, giving one row per CDR3 protein. The sample includes more than 15,000 distinct CDR3 sequences, more than 5% of them seen just once. No antigen is known for these receptors. This specimen was lung tumor tissue, taken at surgery. These TCRs come from a male donor with early-stage non-small cell lung cancer.

Remarks on this clonotype: In a library made to pick up alpha chains, this beta chain is a stray read with a size that means little. The rearrangement uses TRBV11-3 and TRBJ2-1; the match to TRBD2 covers 9 bases. Germline V lookup: CDR1 SGHNT, CDR2 YENEEA. The CDR3 extends over 16 amino acids. Losses at the gene ends were 1 base for V and 8 bases for J; bases not matched to a gene: 9. Here the CDR3 DNA reads TGTGCCAGCAGCTTAGGCGGGGGGGCGATTGTGGATGAGCAGTTCTTC. Protein: CASSLGGGAIVDEQFF. Looking up the rest from reference TRBV11-3 and TRBJ2-1 gives the full variable domain: EAGVVQSPRYKIIEKKQPVAFWCNPISGHNTLYWYLQNLGQGPELLIRYENEEAVDDSQLPKDRFSAERLKGVDSTLKIQPAELGDSAVYLCASSLGGGAIVDEQFFGPGTRLTVL.

Many counts were recorded for this clonotype. Germline and junction disagree at one end, which may indicate a read error. This beta chain was picked up by a library intended for alpha chains and is off target, so its count carries little meaning. The V and J genes are TRBV6-1 and TRBJ2-6; the D is unclear. Germline CDR1 reads MNHNS; CDR2 reads SASEGT. The CDR3 is 17 amino acids. The DNA for the CDR3 is TGTGCCAGCGGTGACCTAGGCCACGTCTCTGGGGCCAACGTCCTGACTTTC. Its protein is CASGDLGHVSGANVLTF.

This clonotype has at least ten counts. This beta chain slipped into a library made for alpha chains as a stray read, so its size is not meaningful. The CDR3 spells CASSLGGWGELFF. The CDR3 coding sequence is TGTGCCAGCAGCTTAGGAGGATGGGGGGAGCTGTTTTTT. This rearrangement joins TRBV7-8 to TRBJ2-2; D is unresolved. Per the germline V gene, CDR1 is SGHVS and CDR2 is FQNEAQ. This CDR3 region has 13 residues. V shed 1 base and J shed 8 bases, with 8 bases lying between them.

This clonotype was seen ten or more times. This beta chain lies outside the target of a library built for alpha chains; its clone size means little. V is TRBV6-6 and J is TRBJ2-5; D is perhaps TRBD2 (7 bases). Germline V gene sequence: CDR1 MNHNY, CDR2 SVGAGI (reference sequence). The CDR3 is made up of 9 amino acids. The CDR3 loop is CAGGTPRYF. The DNA for the CDR3 is TGTGCGGGGGGGACACCTAGGTACTTC.

This clonotype was counted ten times or more. The library was prepared for alpha chains; this beta chain is a stray read, so its frequency means little. This chain uses TRBV11-2 with TRBJ2-2; 8 bases fit TRBD1. The CDR3 has 15 residues. Unmatched junction bases numbered 5, after V lost 2 bases and J lost 6 bases. CDR1 and CDR2 (germline): SGHAT, FQNNGV. Here the CDR3 DNA reads TGTGCCAGCAGCTTACAGGGGGCAGAGGCCGGGGAGCTGTTTTTT. Translating gives CASSLQGAEAGELFF. The variable domain in full, completed from reference TRBV11-2 and TRBJ2-2, reads EAGVAQSPRYKIIEKRQSVAFWCNPISGHATLYWYQQILGQGPKLLIQFQNNGVVDDSQLPKDRFSAERLKGVDSTLKIQPAKLEDSAVYLCASSLQGAEAGELFFGEGSRLTVL.

This clonotype occurred many times. For a library built for alpha chains, this beta chain is a stray read; little rests on its size. The chain combines TRBV20-1 with TRBJ2-3, with 12 bases identical to TRBD2. The length of the CDR3 is 16 residues. The germline V gene has CDR1 DFQATT and CDR2 SNEGSKA (reference sequence). With 6 bases clipped from V and 2 bases from J, the junction kept 9 bases outside the gene matches. DNA of the CDR3: TGCAGTGCCCTAAGGAGACTAGCGGGGGTCACAGATACGCAGTATTTT. Encoded protein: CSALRRLAGVTDTQYF.

This clonotype was found many times. Since the library was made to target alpha chains, this beta chain is a stray read and its abundance is not meaningful. V usage is TRBV20-1 and J usage is TRBJ2-1; the match to TRBD2 covers 11 bases. The length of the CDR3 is 17 residues. The trim removed 3 bases at V and 4 bases at J, leaving 11 bases unmatched. Per the germline V gene, CDR1 is DFQATT and CDR2 is SNEGSKA (reference sequence). The CDR3 DNA reads as TGCAGTGCTAGCCCCTTAGGATCTAGCGGGAGGTACAATGAGCAGTTCTTC. It encodes CSASPLGSSGRYNEQFF.

This clonotype was observed at least ten times. This beta chain is off target for a library built for alpha chains, so its abundance means little. The J gene is TRBJ2-5, the V gene TRBV20-1; D is unresolved. The CDR3 has 12 amino acids. CDR1 is DFQATT and CDR2 is SNEGSKA in the germline V gene (reference sequence). Trimming took off 0 bases at V and 5 bases at J, with 7 bases between the two ends. Here the CDR3 DNA reads TGCAGTGCTAGAGATCTTGGTGAGACCCAGTACTTC. It codes for CSARDLGETQYF.

This clonotype was seen repeatedly, ten times or more. This beta chain turned up in a library designed for alpha chains; as an off-target read, its abundance says little. The chain has TRBV7-3 and TRBJ2-3; D is perhaps TRBD2 (6 bases). V lost 2 bases to trimming and J lost 5 bases, with 14 bases between them. The CDR3 is 15 amino acids. Germline CDR1 SGHTA, CDR2 FQGTGA. CDR3 nucleotide sequence: TGTGCCAGCAGCTTATCTGGGGGGATAGGAGATACGCAGTATTTT. This translates into CASSLSGGIGDTQYF.